This note documents a single T cell receptor beta chain sequence. This entry belongs to a study of cytomegalovirus exposure and HLA in healthy donors. Use of 60 Vbeta and 13 Jbeta primers characterized the PCR. Assay used: immunoSEQ multiplex PCR; TCRdb lists only in-frame clones, some missing. This table lists approximately 140,000 clones. This CDR3 has 14 residues. Germline assignment: CDR1 KGHSH and CDR2 LQKENI. This TCR was recovered from a woman aged 45-65 years in good health and CMV-seronegative. The J gene is TRBJ2-5, the V gene TRBV18; TRBD1 aligns across 8 bases. The end of the DNA aligns better with TRBJ2-7, so the J call may be wrong. Sequencing used PBMCs. The CDR3 region has the DNA TGTGCCAGCTCACCACCGACAGGGGTATCCGAGCAGTACTTC. It translates to CASSPPTGVSEQYF.